This TCR beta chain was observed in a study of TIL therapy for anti-PD-1-resistant metastatic lung cancer. A remark on this clone: No antigen is known for it.

Regarding the study as a whole: Treatment-naive, never-smoker and oncogene-addicted patients were overrepresented in this highly selected cohort. Many TIL product clones were absent from baseline tumor, suggesting clonal contraction.

Time point of the sample: pre-treatment sample, taken before nivolumab and TIL therapy. The tumor samples were excised metastases, mostly pleural nodules or supraclavicular lymph nodes. Sequencing used immunoSEQ v3. TCRdb's table, derived via immunoSEQ multiplex PCR, lists solely in-frame clones and lacks some. This repertoire shows 95,000 or so clones, 55% to 75% found once; its top ten account for 11%. Sequenced here: tumor tissue, sampled at baseline. This clonotype originated in a person between 30 and 79 years old with non-small cell lung cancer.

The CDR3 protein is CACYPAGGPTDTQYF. CDR3 DNA sequence: TGTGCCTGTTATCCAGCGGGAGGGCCGACAGATACGCAGTATTTT. This chain connects TRBV30 to TRBJ2-3, with 10 nucleotides matching TRBD2. Germline V lookup: CDR1 GTSNPN, CDR2 SVGIG (reference sequence). J gave up 3 bases and V 6 bases, and 9 bases lay outside the gene matches. This CDR3 spans 15 amino acids.